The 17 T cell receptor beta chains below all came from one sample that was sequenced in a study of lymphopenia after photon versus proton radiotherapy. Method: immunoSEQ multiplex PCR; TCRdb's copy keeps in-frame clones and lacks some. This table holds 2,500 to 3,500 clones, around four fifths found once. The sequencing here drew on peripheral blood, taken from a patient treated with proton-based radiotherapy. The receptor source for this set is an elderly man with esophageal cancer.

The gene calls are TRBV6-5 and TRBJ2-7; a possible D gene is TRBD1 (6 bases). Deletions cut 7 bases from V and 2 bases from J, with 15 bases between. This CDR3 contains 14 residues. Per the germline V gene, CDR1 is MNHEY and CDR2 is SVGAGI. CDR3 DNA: TGTGCCAGCACCACCGACAGGTTCCCCTACGAGCAGTACTTC. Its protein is CASTTDRFPYEQYF.

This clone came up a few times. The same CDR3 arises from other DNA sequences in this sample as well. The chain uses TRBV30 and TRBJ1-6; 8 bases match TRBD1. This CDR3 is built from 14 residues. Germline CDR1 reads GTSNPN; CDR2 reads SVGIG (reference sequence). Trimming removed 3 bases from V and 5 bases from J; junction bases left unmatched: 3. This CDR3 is CAWSRGQDNSPLHF. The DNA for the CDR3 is TGTGCCTGGAGCCGGGGACAGGATAATTCACCCCTCCACTTT.

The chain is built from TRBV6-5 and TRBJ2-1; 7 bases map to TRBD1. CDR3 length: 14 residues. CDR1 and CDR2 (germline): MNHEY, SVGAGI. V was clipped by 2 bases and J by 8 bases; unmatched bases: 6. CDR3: CASSYRQGGDEQFF. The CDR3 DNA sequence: TGTGCCAGCAGTTACAGACAGGGCGGCGATGAGCAGTTCTTC.

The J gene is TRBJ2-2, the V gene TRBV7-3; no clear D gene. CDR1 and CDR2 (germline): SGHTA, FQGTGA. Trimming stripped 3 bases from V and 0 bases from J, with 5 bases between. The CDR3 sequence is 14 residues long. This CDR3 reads CASSLTANTGELFF. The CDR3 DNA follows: TGTGCCAGCAGCTTGACGGCGAACACCGGGGAGCTGTTTTTT.

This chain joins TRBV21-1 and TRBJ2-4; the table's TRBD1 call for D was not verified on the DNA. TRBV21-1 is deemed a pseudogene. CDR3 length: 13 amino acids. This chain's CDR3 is CASRQQRKNIQYF. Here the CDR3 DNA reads TGTGCCAGCAGACAGCAAAGAAAAAACATTCAGTACTTC.

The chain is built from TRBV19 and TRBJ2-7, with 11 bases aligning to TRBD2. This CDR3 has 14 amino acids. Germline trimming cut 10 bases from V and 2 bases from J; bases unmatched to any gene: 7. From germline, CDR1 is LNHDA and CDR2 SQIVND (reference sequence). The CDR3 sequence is CATKTSGDPYEQYF. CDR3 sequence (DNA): TGTGCCACCAAGACTAGCGGGGACCCCTACGAGCAGTACTTC.

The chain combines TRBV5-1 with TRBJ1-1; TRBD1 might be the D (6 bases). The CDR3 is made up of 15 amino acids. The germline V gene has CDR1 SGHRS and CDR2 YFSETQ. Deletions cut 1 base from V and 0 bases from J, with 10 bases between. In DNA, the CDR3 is TGCGCCAGCAGCTTGACAGGGCATTTGAACACTGAAGCTTTCTTT. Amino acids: CASSLTGHLNTEAFF.

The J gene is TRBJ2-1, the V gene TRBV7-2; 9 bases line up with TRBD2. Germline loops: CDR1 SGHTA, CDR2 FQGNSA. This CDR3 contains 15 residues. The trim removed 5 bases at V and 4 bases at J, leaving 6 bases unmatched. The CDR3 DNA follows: TGTGCCAGCAGCCAACTAGCGGGTCCTTACAATGAGCAGTTCTTC. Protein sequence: CASSQLAGPYNEQFF. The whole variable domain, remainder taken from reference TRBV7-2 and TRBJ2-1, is GAGVSQSPSNKVTEKGKDVELRCDPISGHTALYWYRQSLGQGLEFLIYFQGNSAPDKSGLPSDRFSAERTGGSVSTLTIQRTQQEDSAVYLCASSQLAGPYNEQFFGPGTRLTVL.

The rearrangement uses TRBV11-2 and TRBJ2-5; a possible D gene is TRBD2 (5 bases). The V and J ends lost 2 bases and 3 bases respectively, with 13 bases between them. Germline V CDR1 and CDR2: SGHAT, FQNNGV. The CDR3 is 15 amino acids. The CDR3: CASSLLGREEETQYF. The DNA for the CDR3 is TGTGCCAGCAGCTTATTGGGCCGGGAAGAAGAGACCCAGTACTTC.

The CDR3 spells CASGAPYEAFF. The DNA for the CDR3 is TGTGCCAGCGGAGCCCCATATGAAGCTTTCTTT. The chain uses TRBV7-2 and TRBJ1-1; no clear D gene. The CDR3 spans 11 residues. CDR1 is SGHTA, CDR2 FQGNSA, per germline. V shed 8 bases and J shed 7 bases, with 11 bases lying between them.

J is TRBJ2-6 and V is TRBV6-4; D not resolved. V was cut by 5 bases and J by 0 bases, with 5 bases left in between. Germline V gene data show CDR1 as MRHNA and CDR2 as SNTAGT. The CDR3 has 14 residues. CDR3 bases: TGTGCCAGCAGTACTGTCTCTGGGGCCAACGTCCTGACTTTC. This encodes CASSTVSGANVLTF.

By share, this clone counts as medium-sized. The CDR3 DNA sequence: TGTGCCAGCAGGACCGCGGGGGGGAACTATGGCTACACCTTC. Translating it yields CASRTAGGNYGYTF. The chain is built from TRBV6-5 and TRBJ1-2; TRBD1 might be the D (5 bases). This CDR3 is 14 amino acids long. Looked up from germline, CDR1 is MNHEY and CDR2 is SVGAGI. V was cut by 6 bases and J by 2 bases, with 13 bases left in between.

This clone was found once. Here the CDR3 reads CATNPGVDRGLLPGYF. CDR3 coding DNA: TGTGCCACCAACCCTGGTGTAGATCGGGGGCTGTTACCCGGGTACTTC. This chain joins TRBV19 and TRBJ2-7, with D tentatively TRBD1 or TRBD2 (6 bases each). The germline V gene encodes CDR1 LNHDA and CDR2 SQIVND (reference sequence). V lost 10 bases, J lost 12 bases, and 34 bases lay in between. The CDR3 is made up of 16 amino acids.

DNA for the CDR3: TGTGCCAGCAGCGTAGGACGTGTGGGCTCAGGGGGCTACACCTTC. Protein product: CASSVGRVGSGGYTF. The rearrangement uses TRBV5-6 and TRBJ1-2, with D perhaps TRBD1 (5 bases). The germline V gene encodes CDR1 SGHDT and CDR2 YYEEEE. The CDR3 extends over 15 amino acids. V lost 4 bases and J 8 bases, leaving 21 bases between the germline ends.

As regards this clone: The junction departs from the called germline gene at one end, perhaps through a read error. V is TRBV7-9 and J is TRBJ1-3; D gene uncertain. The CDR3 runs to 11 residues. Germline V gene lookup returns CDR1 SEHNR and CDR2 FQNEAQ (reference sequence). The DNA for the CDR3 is TGTGCCAGCAGTCGGGTGGCGCGGTCGGATTTT. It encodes CASSRVARSDF.

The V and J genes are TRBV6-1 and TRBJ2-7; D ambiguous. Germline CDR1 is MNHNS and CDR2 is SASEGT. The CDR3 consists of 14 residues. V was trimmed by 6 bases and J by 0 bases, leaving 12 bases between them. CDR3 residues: CASSRYQDSYEQYF. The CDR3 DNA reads TGTGCCAGCAGCCGATACCAAGACTCCTACGAGCAGTACTTC.

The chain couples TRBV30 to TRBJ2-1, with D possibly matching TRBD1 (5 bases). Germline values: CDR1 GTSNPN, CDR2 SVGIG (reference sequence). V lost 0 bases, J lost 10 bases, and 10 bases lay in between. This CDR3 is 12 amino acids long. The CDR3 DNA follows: TGTGCCTGGAGTGTAGTTAGGGGAGAGCAGTTCTTC. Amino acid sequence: CAWSVVRGEQFF.